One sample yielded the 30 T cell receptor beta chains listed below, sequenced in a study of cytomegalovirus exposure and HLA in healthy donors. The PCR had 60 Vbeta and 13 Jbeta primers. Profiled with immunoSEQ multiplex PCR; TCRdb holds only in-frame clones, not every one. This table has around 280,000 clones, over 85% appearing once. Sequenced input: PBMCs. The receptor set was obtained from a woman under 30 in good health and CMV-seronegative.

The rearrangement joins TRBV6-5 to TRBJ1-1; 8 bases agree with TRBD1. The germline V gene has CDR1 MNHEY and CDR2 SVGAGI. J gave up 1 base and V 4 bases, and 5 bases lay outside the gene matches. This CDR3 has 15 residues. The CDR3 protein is CASSLTGTGNTEAFF. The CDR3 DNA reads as TGTGCCAGCAGTTTGACCGGGACAGGGAACACTGAAGCTTTCTTT.

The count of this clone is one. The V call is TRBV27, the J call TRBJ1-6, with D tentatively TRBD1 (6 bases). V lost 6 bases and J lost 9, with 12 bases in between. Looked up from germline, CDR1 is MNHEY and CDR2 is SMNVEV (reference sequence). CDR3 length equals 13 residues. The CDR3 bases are TGTGCCAGCAGCGTCACAGGGTCTTCACCCCTCCACTTT. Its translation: CASSVTGSSPLHF.

The CDR3: CASSDRVAGSNQPQHF. The CDR3 region has the DNA TGTGCCAGCAGCGACAGGGTAGCTGGTAGCAATCAGCCCCAGCATTTT. The genes are TRBV2 and TRBJ1-5; 7 bases fit TRBD1. The V gene's germline CDR1 is SNHLY and CDR2 FYNNEI. This CDR3 spans 16 amino acids. J lost 0 bases, V lost 6 bases, and 8 bases had no gene match.

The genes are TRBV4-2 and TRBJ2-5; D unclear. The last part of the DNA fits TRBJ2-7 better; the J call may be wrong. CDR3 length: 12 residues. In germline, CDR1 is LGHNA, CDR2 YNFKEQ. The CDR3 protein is CASSQGSYEQYF. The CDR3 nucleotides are TGTGCCAGCAGCCAAGGATCCTACGAGCAGTACTTC.

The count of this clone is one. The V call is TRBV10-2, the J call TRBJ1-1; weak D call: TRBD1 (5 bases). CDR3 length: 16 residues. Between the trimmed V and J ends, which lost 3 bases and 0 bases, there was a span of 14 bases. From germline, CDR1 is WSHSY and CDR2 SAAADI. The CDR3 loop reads CASSEFRAPMNTEAFF. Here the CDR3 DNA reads TGCGCCAGCAGTGAATTCAGGGCCCCCATGAACACTGAAGCTTTCTTT.

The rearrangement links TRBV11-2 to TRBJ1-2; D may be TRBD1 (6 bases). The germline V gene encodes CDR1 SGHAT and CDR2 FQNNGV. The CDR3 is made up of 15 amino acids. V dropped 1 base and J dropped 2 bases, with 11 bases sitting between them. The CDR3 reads CASSLGRDKNYGYTF. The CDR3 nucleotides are TGTGCCAGCAGCTTAGGAAGGGACAAGAACTATGGCTACACCTTC.

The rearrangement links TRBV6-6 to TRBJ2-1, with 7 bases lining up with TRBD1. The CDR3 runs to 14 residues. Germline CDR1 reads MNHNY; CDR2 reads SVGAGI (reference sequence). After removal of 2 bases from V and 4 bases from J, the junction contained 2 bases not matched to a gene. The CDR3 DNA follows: TGTGCCAGCAGTTACCGGGACAGTTACAATGAGCAGTTCTTC. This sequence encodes CASSYRDSYNEQFF.

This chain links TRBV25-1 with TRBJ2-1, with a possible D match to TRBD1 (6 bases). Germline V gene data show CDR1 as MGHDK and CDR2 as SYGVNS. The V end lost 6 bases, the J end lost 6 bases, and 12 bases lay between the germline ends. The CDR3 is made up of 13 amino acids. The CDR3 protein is CASRLGAINEQFF. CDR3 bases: TGTGCCAGCAGGCTGGGGGCCATCAATGAGCAGTTCTTC.

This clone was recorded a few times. CDR3 DNA: TGTGCCAGTAGCCCAAAAGGGGCGGGATCACCCCTCCACTTT. It translates to CASSPKGAGSPLHF. The V call is TRBV19, the J call TRBJ1-6, with D maybe TRBD1 (5 bases). V shed 6 bases and J shed 10 bases, with 16 bases lying between them. The CDR3 spans 14 residues. CDR1 and CDR2 from the germline V gene are LNHDA and SQIVND (reference sequence).

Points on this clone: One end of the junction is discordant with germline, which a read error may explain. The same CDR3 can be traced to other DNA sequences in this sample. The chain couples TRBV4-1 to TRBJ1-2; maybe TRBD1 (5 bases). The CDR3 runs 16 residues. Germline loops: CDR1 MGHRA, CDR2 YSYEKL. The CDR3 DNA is TGTGCCAGCAGCCAAGATTCGCCCCAGGGTTGGTATGGCTACACCTTC. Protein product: CASSQDSPQGWYGYTF.

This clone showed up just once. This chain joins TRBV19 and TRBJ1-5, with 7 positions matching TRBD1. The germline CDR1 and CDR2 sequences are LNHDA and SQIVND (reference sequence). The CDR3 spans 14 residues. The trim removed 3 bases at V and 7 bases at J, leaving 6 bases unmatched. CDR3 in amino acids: CASSILTGKQPQHF. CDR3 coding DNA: TGTGCCAGTAGTATCTTGACAGGGAAACAGCCCCAGCATTTT. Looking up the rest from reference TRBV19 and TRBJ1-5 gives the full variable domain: DGGITQSPKYLFRKEGQNVTLSCEQNLNHDAMYWYRQDPGQGLRLIYYSQIVNDFQKGDIAEGYSVSREKKESFPLTVTSAQKNPTAFYLCASSILTGKQPQHFGDGTRLSIL.

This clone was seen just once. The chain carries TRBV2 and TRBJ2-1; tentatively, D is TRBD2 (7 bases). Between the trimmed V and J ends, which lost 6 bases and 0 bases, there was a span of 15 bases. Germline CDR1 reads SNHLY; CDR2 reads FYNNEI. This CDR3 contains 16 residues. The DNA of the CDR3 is TGTGCCAGCAGCGTGGGGGGGCCCAGCTCCTACAATGAGCAGTTCTTC. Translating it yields CASSVGGPSSYNEQFF.

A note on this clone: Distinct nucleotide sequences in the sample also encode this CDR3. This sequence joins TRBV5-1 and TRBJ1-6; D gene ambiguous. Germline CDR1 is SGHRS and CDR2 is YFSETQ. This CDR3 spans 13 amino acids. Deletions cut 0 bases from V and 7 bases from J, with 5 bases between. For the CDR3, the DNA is TGCGCCAGCAGCTTGGGAGAAAATTCACCCCTCCACTTT. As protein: CASSLGENSPLHF. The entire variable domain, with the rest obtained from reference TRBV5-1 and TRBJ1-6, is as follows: KAGVTQTPRYLIKTRGQQVTLSCSPISGHRSVSWYQQTPGQGLQFLFEYFSETQRNKGNFPGRFSGRQFSNSRSEMNVSTLELGDSALYLCASSLGENSPLHFGNGTRLTVT.

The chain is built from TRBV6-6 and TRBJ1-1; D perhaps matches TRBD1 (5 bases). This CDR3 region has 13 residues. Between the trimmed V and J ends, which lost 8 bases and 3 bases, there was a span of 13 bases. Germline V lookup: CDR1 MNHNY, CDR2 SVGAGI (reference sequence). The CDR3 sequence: CASSKGADTEAFF. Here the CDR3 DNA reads TGTGCCAGCTCCAAAGGGGCAGACACTGAAGCTTTCTTT.

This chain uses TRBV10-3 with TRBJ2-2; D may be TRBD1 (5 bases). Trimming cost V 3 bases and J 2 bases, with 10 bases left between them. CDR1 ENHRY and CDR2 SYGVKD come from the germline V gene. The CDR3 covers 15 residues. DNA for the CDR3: TGTGCCATCAGTGATAGGACACAAAACACCGGGGAGCTGTTTTTT. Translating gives CAISDRTQNTGELFF.

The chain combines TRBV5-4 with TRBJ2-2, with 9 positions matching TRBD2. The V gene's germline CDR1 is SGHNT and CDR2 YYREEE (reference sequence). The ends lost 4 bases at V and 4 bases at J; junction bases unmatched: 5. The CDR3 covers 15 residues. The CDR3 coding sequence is TGTGCCAGCAGCCTAGCGGGGCCGGGCACCGGGGAGCTGTTTTTT. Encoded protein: CASSLAGPGTGELFF.

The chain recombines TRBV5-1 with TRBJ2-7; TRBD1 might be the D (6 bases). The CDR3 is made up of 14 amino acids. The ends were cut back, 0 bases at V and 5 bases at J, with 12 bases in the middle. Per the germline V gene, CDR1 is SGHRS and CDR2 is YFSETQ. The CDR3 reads CASSLGPGTNEQYF. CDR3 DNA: TGCGCCAGCAGCTTGGGCCCTGGGACAAACGAGCAGTACTTC.

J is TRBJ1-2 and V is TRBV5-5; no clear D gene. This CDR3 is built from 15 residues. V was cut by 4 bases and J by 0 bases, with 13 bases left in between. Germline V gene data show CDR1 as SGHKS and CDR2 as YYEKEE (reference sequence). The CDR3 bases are TGTGCCAGCAGCCGTACAGCTCAACCTAACTATGGCTACACCTTC. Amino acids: CASSRTAQPNYGYTF.

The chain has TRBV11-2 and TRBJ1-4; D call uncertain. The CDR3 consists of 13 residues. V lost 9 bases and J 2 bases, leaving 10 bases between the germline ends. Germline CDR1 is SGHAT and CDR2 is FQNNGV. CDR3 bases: TGTGCCAGTCGACAACCCACTAATGAAAAACTGTTTTTT. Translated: CASRQPTNEKLFF.

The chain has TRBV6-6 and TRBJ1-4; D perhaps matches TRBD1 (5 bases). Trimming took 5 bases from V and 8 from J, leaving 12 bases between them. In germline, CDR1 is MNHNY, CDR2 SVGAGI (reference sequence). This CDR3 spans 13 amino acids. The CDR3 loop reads CASSPGGDEKLFF. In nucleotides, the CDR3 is TGTGCCAGCAGTCCTGGGGGGGACGAAAAACTGTTTTTT.

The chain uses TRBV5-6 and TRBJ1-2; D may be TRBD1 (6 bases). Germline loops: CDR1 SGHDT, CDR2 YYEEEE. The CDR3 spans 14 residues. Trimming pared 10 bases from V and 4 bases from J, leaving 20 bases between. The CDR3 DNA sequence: TGTGCCCCCTCGAGTACGGGACAAGCCTATGGCTACACCTTC. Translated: CAPSSTGQAYGYTF.

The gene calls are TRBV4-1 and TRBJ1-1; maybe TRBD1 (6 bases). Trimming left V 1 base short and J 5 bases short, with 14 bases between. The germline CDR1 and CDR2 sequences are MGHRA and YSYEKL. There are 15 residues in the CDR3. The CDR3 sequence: CASSQGQGPRTEAFF. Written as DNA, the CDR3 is TGCGCCAGCAGCCAAGGCCAGGGGCCGAGGACTGAAGCTTTCTTT.

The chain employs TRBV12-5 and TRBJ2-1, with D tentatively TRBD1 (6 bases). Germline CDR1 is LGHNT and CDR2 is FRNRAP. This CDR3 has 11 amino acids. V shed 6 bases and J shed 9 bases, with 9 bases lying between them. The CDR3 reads CASGWGREQFF. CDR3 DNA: TGTGCTAGTGGGTGGGGGCGTGAGCAGTTCTTC.

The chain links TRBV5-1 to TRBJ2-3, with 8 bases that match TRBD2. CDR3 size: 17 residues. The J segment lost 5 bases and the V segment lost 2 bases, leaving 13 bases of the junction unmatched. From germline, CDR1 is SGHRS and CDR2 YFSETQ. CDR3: CASSLGNGGGHVDTQYF. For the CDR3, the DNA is TGCGCCAGCAGCTTAGGTAACGGCGGGGGGCATGTAGATACGCAGTATTTT.

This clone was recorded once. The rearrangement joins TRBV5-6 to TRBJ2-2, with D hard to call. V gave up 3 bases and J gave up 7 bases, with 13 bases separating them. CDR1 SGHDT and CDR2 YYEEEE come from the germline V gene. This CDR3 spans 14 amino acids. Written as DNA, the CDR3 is TGTGCCAGCAGCTCGAGAAAAACGCGCGGGGAGCTGTTTTTT. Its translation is CASSSRKTRGELFF.

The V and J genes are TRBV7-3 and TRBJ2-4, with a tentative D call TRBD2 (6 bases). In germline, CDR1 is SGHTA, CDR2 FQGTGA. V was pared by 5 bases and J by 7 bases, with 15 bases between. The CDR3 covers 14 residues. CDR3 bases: TGTGCCAGCAGCGCAGGATGGGAGGCGAACATTCAGTACTTC. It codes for CASSAGWEANIQYF.

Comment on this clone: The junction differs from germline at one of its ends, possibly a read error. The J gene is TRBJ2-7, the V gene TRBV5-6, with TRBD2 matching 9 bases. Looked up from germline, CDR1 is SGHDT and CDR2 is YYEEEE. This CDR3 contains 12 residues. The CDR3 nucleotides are TGTGCCAGCAGCCCAGCCGCGGGGGGGACAAGCTTC. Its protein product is CASSPAAGGTSF.

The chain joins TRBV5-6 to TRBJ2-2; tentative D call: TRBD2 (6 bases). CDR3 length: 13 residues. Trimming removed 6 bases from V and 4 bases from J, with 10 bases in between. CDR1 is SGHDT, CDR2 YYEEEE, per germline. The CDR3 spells CASILGGTGELFF. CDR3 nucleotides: TGTGCCAGCATCCTGGGGGGCACCGGGGAGCTGTTTTTT.

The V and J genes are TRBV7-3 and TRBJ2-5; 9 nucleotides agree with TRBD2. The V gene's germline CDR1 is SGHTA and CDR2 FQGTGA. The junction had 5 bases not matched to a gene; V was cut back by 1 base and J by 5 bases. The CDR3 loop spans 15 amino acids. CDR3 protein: CASSLIAGAGETQYF. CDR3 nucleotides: TGTGCCAGCAGCTTAATAGCGGGGGCGGGGGAGACCCAGTACTTC.

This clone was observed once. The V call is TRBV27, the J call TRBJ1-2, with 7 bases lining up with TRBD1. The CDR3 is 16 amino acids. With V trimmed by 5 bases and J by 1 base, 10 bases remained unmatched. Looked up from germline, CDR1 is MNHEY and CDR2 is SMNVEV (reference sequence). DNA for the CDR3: TGTGCCAGCAGTACGGACAGGAGTCCTAATAACTATGGCTACACCTTC. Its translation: CASSTDRSPNNYGYTF.